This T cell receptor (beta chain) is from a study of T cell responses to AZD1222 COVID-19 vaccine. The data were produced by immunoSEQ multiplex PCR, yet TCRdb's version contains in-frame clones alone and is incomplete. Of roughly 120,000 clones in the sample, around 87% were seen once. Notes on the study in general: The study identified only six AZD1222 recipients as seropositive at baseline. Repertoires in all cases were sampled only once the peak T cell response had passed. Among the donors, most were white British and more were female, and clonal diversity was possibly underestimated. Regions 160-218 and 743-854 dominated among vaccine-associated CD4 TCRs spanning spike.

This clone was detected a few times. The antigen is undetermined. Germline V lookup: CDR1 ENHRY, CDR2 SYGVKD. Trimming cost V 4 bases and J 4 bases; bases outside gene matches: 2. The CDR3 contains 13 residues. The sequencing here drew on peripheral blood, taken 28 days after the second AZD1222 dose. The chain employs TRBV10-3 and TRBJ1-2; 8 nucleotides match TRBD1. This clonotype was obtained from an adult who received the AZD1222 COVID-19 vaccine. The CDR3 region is CAISGQGFYGYTF. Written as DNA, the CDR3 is TGTGCCATCAGTGGACAGGGGTTCTATGGCTACACCTTC.